This T cell receptor beta chain was found in a study of blood T cell repertoires in COVID-19. Authors' data handling: The assay estimated nucleated cells by amplifying reference gene primers. The assay was immunoSEQ multiplex PCR, and TCRdb's table has in-frame clones only and misses some. V and J calls and clone size are copied from that table; D and trimming were computed from the DNA. The data show nearly 40,000 clones, roughly 82% seen once. CDR1 and CDR2 from the germline V gene are LNHDA and SQIVND (reference sequence). Trimming removed 6 bases at V and 8 bases at J, with 8 bases between. This CDR3 contains 11 residues.

The specimen was peripheral blood. This chain uses TRBV19 with TRBJ1-5; D may be TRBD1 (5 bases). The TCR sequence derives from a man aged 50 or older with active or convalescent COVID-19. Written as DNA, the CDR3 is TGTGCCAGTAGCGACAGCAAGCCCCAGCATTTT. Amino acid sequence: CASSDSKPQHF. The full variable domain, in which reference TRBV19 and TRBJ1-5 provide the parts outside the CDR3, is DGGITQSPKYLFRKEGQNVTLSCEQNLNHDAMYWYRQDPGQGLRLIYYSQIVNDFQKGDIAEGYSVSREKKESFPLTVTSAQKNPTAFYLCASSDSKPQHFGDGTRLSIL.